A selection of T cell receptor beta chains follows, all from one sample in a study of T cell repertoires in cytomegalovirus infection. TCRdb used MiXCR to reprocess the reads, holding one entry per CDR3 protein. This table holds approximately 500,000 distinct CDR3 sequences, around 27% found once. Specimen: PBMCs. The source of these receptors is a human donor in good health (CMV status not recorded). Some clones in this sample may be carry-over from other donors' samples. The CDR3 runs from the conserved cysteine through the conserved F or W. The D gene is left open where the match is weak. Clone size is not always given. Where it is, it says once, few, many or a class for expanded clones.

clone size	V gene	D gene	J gene	CDR3 protein	CDR3 DNA
NA	TRBV7-3	NA	TRBJ1-6	CASSSRVDSPLHF	TGTGCCAGCAGCTCCCGAGTCGATTCACCCCTCCACTTT
NA	TRBV20-1	NA	TRBJ2-1	CSARVRRSSYNEQFF	TGCAGTGCTAGAGTCAGGCGAAGCTCCTACAATGAGCAGTTCTTC
NA	TRBV28	NA	TRBJ1-4	CASTRQGVEKLFF	TGTGCCAGCACACGCCAGGGTGTTGAAAAACTGTTTTTT
few	TRBV7-9	NA	TRBJ1-4	CASSSGGGREKLFF	TGTGCCAGCAGCTCCGGGGGGGGCCGAGAAAAACTGTTTTTT
NA	TRBV30	TRBD2	TRBJ2-5	CAWSGLAGQETQYF	TGTGCCTGGAGTGGACTAGCGGGACAAGAGACCCAGTACTTC
NA	TRBV11-3	TRBD2	TRBJ2-5	CASSPARLAGGMETQYF	TGTGCCAGCAGCCCCGCGAGACTAGCGGGAGGGATGGAGACCCAGTACTTC
once	TRBV7-3	NA	TRBJ2-7	CASSPPGHPAYEQYF	TGTGCCAGCAGCCCTCCGGGACACCCCGCTTACGAGCAGTACTTC
NA	TRBV28	TRBD1	TRBJ2-7	CASSWDSHEQYF	TGTGCCAGCAGTTGGGACAGCCACGAGCAGTACTTC
NA	TRBV27	TRBD1	TRBJ1-1	CASSLIVGDRVNTEAFF	TGTGCCAGCAGTTTAATCGTTGGGGACAGGGTGAACACTGAAGCTTTCTTT
few	TRBV5-5	NA	TRBJ1-5	CASSLAEGGRRPNQPQHF	TGTGCCAGCAGCTTGGCCGAGGGGGGGCGACGGCCTAATCAGCCCCAGCATTTT
few	TRBV7-6	NA	TRBJ2-3	CASSLEIVGITDTQYF	TGTGCCAGCAGCTTAGAGATCGTCGGGATCACAGATACGCAGTATTTT
NA	TRBV29-1	NA	TRBJ1-1	CSVDRGSGMNTEAFF	TGCAGCGTTGATCGGGGGTCGGGGATGAACACTGAAGCTTTCTTT
many	TRBV7-2	NA	TRBJ1-2	CASSLGGLPPGGYTF	TGTGCCAGCAGCTTAGGGGGTCTTCCCCCCGGTGGCTACACCTTC
few	TRBV19	TRBD1	TRBJ2-7	CASSTGQGANEQYF	TGTGCCAGTAGTACCGGACAGGGGGCAAATGAGCAGTACTTC
few	TRBV5-6	NA	TRBJ1-6	CASSSTNRTDKSLHF	TGTGCCAGCAGCTCGACGAACCGGACGGATAAATCCCTCCACTTT
few	TRBV7-8	NA	TRBJ2-7	CASSLAQWLGNEQYF	TGTGCCAGCAGCTTAGCGCAATGGCTAGGGAACGAGCAGTACTTC
NA	TRBV28	NA	TRBJ1-5	CASSFRDLLYSNQPQHF	TGTGCCAGCTCGTTCCGGGACCTCCTGTATAGCAATCAGCCCCAGCATTTT
many	TRBV7-6	NA	TRBJ2-7	CASSPLRRRTYDEQYF	TGTGCCAGCAGCCCCCTTCGACGGCGGACTTATGACGAGCAGTACTTC
NA	TRBV29-1	TRBD2	TRBJ2-2	CSVSGISTGELFF	TGCAGCGTTAGCGGGATATCCACCGGGGAGCTGTTTTTT
few	TRBV5-1	NA	TRBJ1-1	CASSLQTGNTEAFF	TGCGCCAGCAGCTTGCAGACAGGGAACACTGAAGCTTTCTTT
NA	TRBV9	TRBD2	TRBJ2-1	CASSVSGRSGNEQFF	TGTGCCAGCAGCGTTAGCGGGAGAAGTGGGAATGAGCAGTTCTTC
few	TRBV28	TRBD1	TRBJ1-1	CASDRGNTEAFF	TGTGCCAGCGACAGGGGGAACACTGAAGCTTTCTTT
few	TRBV7-3	NA	TRBJ2-7	CASSLSPQGSEQYF	TGTGCCAGCAGCTTATCCCCCCAGGGATCCGAGCAGTACTTC
few	TRBV11-3	TRBD2	TRBJ2-5	CASSAGTSGPQETQYF	TGTGCCAGCAGCGCCGGGACTAGCGGACCCCAAGAGACCCAGTACTTC